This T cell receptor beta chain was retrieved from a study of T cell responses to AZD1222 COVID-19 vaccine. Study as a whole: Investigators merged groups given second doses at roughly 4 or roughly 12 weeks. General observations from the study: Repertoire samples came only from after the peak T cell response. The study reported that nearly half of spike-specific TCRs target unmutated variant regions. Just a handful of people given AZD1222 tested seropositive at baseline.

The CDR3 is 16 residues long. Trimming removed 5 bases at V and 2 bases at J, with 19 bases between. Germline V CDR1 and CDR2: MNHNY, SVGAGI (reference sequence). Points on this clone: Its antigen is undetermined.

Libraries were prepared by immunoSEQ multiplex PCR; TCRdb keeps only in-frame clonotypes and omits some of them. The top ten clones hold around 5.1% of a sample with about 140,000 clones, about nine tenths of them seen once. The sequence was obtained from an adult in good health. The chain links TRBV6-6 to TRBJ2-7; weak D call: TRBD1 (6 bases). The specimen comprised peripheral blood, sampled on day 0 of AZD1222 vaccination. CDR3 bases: TGTGCCAGCAGTCCACGACAGGCTGGAATCCCCTACGAGCAGTACTTC. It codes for CASSPRQAGIPYEQYF.